This T cell receptor beta chain comes out of a study of blood T cell repertoires in COVID-19. Study-level information: PBMCs, B-cell-depleted T cells, or T cells were the source of the cDNA or gDNA that made up the material.

The V segment lost 5 bases and the J segment 4 bases; nucleotides outside the gene matches: 6. CDR1 is SEHNR and CDR2 is FQNEAQ in the germline V gene (reference sequence). CDR3 length: 14 residues. Which cohort a participant joined came from the clinical history participants gave. Recovered status in Cohort 3 required two negative PCRs, clearance, or symptom resolution. The repertoire was sequenced with immunoSEQ multiplex PCR; TCRdb's copy has only in-frame clones and lacks some. The data show under 200,000 clones, with about nine tenths seen just once and around 0.77% held by the top ten. V is TRBV7-9 and J is TRBJ2-7, with 9 nucleotides matching TRBD1. The clonotype originates from a woman aged 18-29 years who had recovered from COVID-19. The sample taken for sequencing was PBMCs or T cells enriched from blood (not recorded which). CDR3 sequence (DNA): TGTGCCAGCAGCCTAGGACAGGGGATTTACGAGCAGTACTTC. This codes for CASSLGQGIYEQYF.